This section outlines one TCR beta chain sequence together with its context. The table lists this clone with many counts. There is no known antigen for this receptor. Base qualities are not at hand, and no much larger clone is one base apart. These data originate in a study of T cells after posttransplantation cyclophosphamide (dated by TCRdb to 2016 to 2017). Regarding the complete study: Using TRB sequencing, the study followed how the T cell repertoire rebuilt after myeloablative bone marrow transplantation with posttransplantation cyclophosphamide given as GVHD prophylaxis. Blood from all 35 or so PTCy patients who had 1-year posttransplant specimens underwent TRB sequencing. Antigen receptor sequencing covered samples from approximately 38 PTCy-treated patients and 16 of their related bone marrow donors. Because TRA and TRB clonality were tightly correlated in nine or ten samples, subsequent TCR analyses were focused on TRB only. TRB sequencing was also done on up to roughly 3 additional blood samples from 2 to 5.2 years after transplant in 3 patients, and on pretransplant blood from 4 patients. Public TRB sequences were compared against a database of over 3,600 sequences linked to responses to pathogens, tumor antigens, self-antigens and alloantigens. What the research found in general, with its limitations: Across approximately 45 patients, recipient CMV seropositivity and CMV reactivation were highly associated with TRB clonality; PTCy diversity was similar to CNI/methotrexate controls. Donor-recipient similarity was low at 1-2 months but rose over the first year, and later blood repertoires were often dominated by donor CD8+ memory clones. The TRB repertoires of T cells infiltrating skin or GI tract showed only limited overlap with the TRB repertoires of T cells in blood.

As encoded in the germline V gene, CDR1 is SGHRS while CDR2 is YFSETQ. The CDR3 goes from the cysteine to the phenylalanine over 14 residues. The kept DNA is CDR3 alone, 42 bases in frame from the first base. V lost 0 bases and J lost 8 bases; the stretch between them is 12 bases long. Genomic DNA was the input for TRB sequencing, which was run either with the immunoSEQ assay at survey resolution or with the hsTCRB kit. In the authors' own workflow: The immunoSEQ software handled the initial read processing, while the LymphoSeq R package was used for the repertoire analyses. Clonality was computed as 1 minus normalized Shannon entropy; Gini coefficient was also calculated for each TRB dataset. Phenotypes of unsorted samples were inferred by mapping TRB sequences from sorted subsets of the recipient or donor onto the same recipient's unsorted samples. TCRdb carries this immuneACCESS record with in-frame sequences only. Its versions omit some clonotypes, under half of them owing to an unresolved V gene in the studies checked, with the rest unexplained. V and J calls and clone size are as listed in that table; D and trimming were resolved from the DNA. The sample counts approximately 27,000 clones, each observed more than once. The leading ten clones occupy approximately 1.5% of the sample.

Peripheral blood samples were provided by related bone marrow donors on the day of marrow donation. Mononuclear cells from peripheral blood and bone marrow were separated by Ficoll-Hypaque density centrifugation and then cryopreserved. Input material: PBMCs. This TCR came from a man between 50 and 59 years old in good health, CMV-negative, and a related stem cell transplant donor. The chain was built from TRBV5-1 and TRBJ2-4; a tentative D call is TRBD1 (8 bases match). Here the CDR3 is given as CASSLGTGRDIQYF. Here is the DNA: TGCGCCAGCAGCTTGGGGACAGGGAGGGACATTCAGTACTTC.